The clone carrying this T cell receptor (beta chain) showed up just once. The table came from immunoSEQ multiplex PCR; TCRdb's copy has only in-frame clones and leaves some out. The sample records 65,000 to 80,000 clones, 65% to 90% being singletons. This sample is drawn from a study of radiation and T cells in renal cell carcinoma. Time point specified: blood 2 weeks post-SBRT. Indicated treatment: 15 Gy SBRT to primary tumor, nephrectomy 4 weeks later. This CDR3 contains 14 residues. V trimming: 5 bases; J trimming: 2 bases; junction bases outside the gene matches: 5. Germline values: CDR1 SGHRS, CDR2 YFSETQ.

The source material was blood, sampled from a patient whose treatment included radiotherapy and nephrectomy. This sequence originates from a woman between 45 and 60 years old with renal cell carcinoma. This chain links TRBV5-1 with TRBJ2-7; 9 nucleotides line up with TRBD2. The CDR3 region has the DNA TGCGCCAGCAGTCCGGCGGGGGGGCCCTACGAGCAGTACTTC. This codes for CASSPAGGPYEQYF. Variable domain in full (rest from reference TRBV5-1 and TRBJ2-7): KAGVTQTPRYLIKTRGQQVTLSCSPISGHRSVSWYQQTPGQGLQFLFEYFSETQRNKGNFPGRFSGRQFSNSRSEMNVSTLELGDSALYLCASSPAGGPYEQYFGPGTRLTVT.